This TCR beta chain was captured by sequencing in a study of T cell repertoires in cytomegalovirus infection. TCRdb ran MiXCR on the reads and lists one entry per CDR3 protein. The table records under 450,000 distinct CDR3 sequences, about 32% of them present only once. Concerning this clonotype itself: Its antigen remains unidentified.

This sequence was found in a human donor in good health (CMV status not recorded). Some clones in this sample may be carry-over from other donors' samples. The specimen was cultured PBMCs, collected from culture after CMV antigen stimulation.

The CDR3 nucleotides are TGTGCCAGCAGTCGCCAAACTAGCAGAGGAGAGACCCAGTACTTC. It codes for CASSRQTSRGETQYF. The chain carries TRBV6-8 and TRBJ2-5, with D perhaps matching TRBD2 (6 bases). Germline V CDR1 and CDR2: MNHGY, SAAAGT. V was shortened by 5 bases and J by 4 bases, with 17 bases between the two germline ends. The CDR3 has 15 residues.